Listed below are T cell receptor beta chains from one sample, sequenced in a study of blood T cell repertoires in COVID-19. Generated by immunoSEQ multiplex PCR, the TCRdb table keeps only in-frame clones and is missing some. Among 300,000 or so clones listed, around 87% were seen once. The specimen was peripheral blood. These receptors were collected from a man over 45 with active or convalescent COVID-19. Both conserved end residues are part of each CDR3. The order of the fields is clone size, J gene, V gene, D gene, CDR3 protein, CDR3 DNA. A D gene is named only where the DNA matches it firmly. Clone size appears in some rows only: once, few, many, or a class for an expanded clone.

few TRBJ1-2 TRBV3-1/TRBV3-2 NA CASSRTANYGYTF TGTGCCAGCAGTCGGACAGCTAACTATGGCTACACCTTC
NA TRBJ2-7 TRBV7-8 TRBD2 CASSLGTSGIYEQYF TGTGCCAGCAGCTTAGGAACTAGCGGGATCTACGAGCAGTACTTC
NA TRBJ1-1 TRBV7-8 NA CASSFYRTMAMNTEAFF TGTGCCAGCAGCTTTTATCGTACCATGGCCATGAACACTGAAGCTTTCTTT
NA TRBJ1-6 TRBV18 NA CASSLSSYNSPLHF TGTGCCAGCTCCCTAAGCTCCTATAATTCACCCCTCCACTTT
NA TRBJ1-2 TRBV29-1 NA CSVEDRFGGQQYDYTF TGCAGCGTTGAAGACAGGTTCGGCGGGCAGCAGTACGACTACACCTTC
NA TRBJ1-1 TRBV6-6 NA CASRQGDTEAFF TGTGCCAGTCGGCAGGGTGACACTGAAGCTTTCTTT
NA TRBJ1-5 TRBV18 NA CASSPGGLDQPQHF TGTGCCAGCTCACCGGGGGGGTTAGATCAGCCCCAGCATTTT
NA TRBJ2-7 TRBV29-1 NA CSVATVLYEQYF TGCAGCGTTGCGACAGTCCTCTACGAGCAGTACTTC
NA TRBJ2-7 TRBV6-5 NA CASSYYPGPYYEQYF TGTGCCAGCAGTTACTACCCAGGCCCTTACTACGAGCAGTACTTC
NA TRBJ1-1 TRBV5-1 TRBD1 CASSWVGQPNTEAFF TGCGCCAGCAGCTGGGTGGGACAGCCGAACACTGAAGCTTTCTTT
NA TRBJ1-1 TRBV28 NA CASSFPDLNTEAFF TGTGCCAGCAGTTTCCCCGACTTAAACACTGAAGCTTTCTTT
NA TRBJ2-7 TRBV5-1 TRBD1 CASTYDWAGGSGRNEQYF TGCGCCAGCACCTATGACTGGGCAGGGGGCTCGGGTAGGAACGAGCAGTACTTC
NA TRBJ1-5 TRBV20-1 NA CSASSGAGNQPQHF TGCAGTGCTAGTAGCGGGGCCGGCAATCAGCCCCAGCATTTT
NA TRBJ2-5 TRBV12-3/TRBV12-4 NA CASSRTRWETQYF TGTGCCAGCAGTCGAACCAGATGGGAGACCCAGTACTTC
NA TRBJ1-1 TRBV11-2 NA CASSLVSRDSEAFF TGTGCCAGCAGCTTAGTCTCCAGGGATAGTGAAGCTTTCTTT
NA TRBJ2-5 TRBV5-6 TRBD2 CASSWGGGGQETQYF TGTGCCAGCAGCTGGGGAGGCGGGGGCCAAGAGACCCAGTACTTC
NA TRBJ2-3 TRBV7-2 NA CASSAQGKSTDTQYF TGTGCCAGCAGCGCTCAGGGCAAATCCACAGATACGCAGTATTTT
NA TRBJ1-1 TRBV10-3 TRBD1 CAISGQGQGETEAFF TGTGCCATCAGTGGCCAGGGACAGGGTGAGACTGAAGCTTTCTTT
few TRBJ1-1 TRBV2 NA CASSRTENTEAFF TGTGCCAGCAGTCGGACAGAGAACACTGAAGCTTTCTTT
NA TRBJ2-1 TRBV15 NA CATSRDTRNEQFF TGTGCCACCAGCAGAGACACCAGAAATGAGCAGTTCTTC
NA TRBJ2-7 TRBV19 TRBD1 CASSPMTGARDEQYF TGTGCCAGTAGTCCCATGACAGGGGCGCGAGACGAGCAGTACTTC
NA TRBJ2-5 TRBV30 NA CAWAGSWGSAQYF TGTGCCTGGGCGGGGTCGTGGGGTTCGGCCCAGTACTTC
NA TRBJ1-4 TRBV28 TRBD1 CASSPPGTGIGKLFF TGTGCCAGCAGCCCTCCCGGGACAGGGATCGGAAAACTGTTTTTT
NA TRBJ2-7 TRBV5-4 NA CASSKDRSSSYEQYF TGTGCCAGCAGCAAAGACAGGTCGAGCTCCTACGAGCAGTACTTC
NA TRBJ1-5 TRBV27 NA CASSEVGTRPQHF TGTGCCAGCAGTGAAGTGGGGACACGGCCCCAGCATTTT
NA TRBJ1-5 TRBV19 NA CASSRQGGQPQHF TGTGCCAGTAGTCGGCAGGGTGGGCAGCCCCAGCATTTT
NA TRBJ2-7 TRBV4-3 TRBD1 CASSRRQGGYEQYF TGCGCCAGCAGCCGCCGACAGGGGGGCTACGAGCAGTACTTC
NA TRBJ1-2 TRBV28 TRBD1 CASRSLGGVGYGYTF TGTGCCAGCAGATCCCTAGGGGGCGTAGGCTATGGCTACACCTTC
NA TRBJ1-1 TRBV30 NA CAWSRQDNTEAFF TGTGCCTGGAGTCGACAGGATAACACTGAAGCTTTCTTT
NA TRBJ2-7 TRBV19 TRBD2 CASIGIAGGEQYF TGTGCCAGTATCGGGATAGCGGGAGGTGAGCAGTACTTC
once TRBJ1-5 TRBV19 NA CASSISRGRQPQHF TGTGCCAGTAGTATAAGCAGGGGCAGGCAGCCCCAGCATTTT
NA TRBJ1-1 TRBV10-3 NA CAIRKTETNTEAFF TGTGCCATCAGAAAGACGGAGACGAACACTGAAGCTTTCTTT
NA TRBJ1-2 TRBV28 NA CASSLNPQGTRGYTF TGTGCCAGCAGTTTAAACCCCCAAGGGACTAGGGGCTACACCTTC
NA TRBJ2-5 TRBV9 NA CASNLGLDFGETQYF TGTGCCAGCAACCTAGGACTGGACTTTGGGGAGACCCAGTACTTC